A single sample gave rise to the 19 T cell receptor beta chains below, sequenced in a study of cytomegalovirus exposure and HLA in healthy donors. Researchers ran the PCR with 60 Vbeta and 13 Jbeta primers. Generated by immunoSEQ multiplex PCR, the TCRdb table keeps only in-frame clones and is missing some. The profile covers 100,000 to 150,000 clones, with less than 85% appearing a single time and 1% taken by the ten largest. Sequencing input: PBMCs. These receptors were collected from a man aged 40-49 years in good health and CMV-seronegative.

CDR3 DNA sequence: TGCGCCAGCAGCTTGGGGCCGAATTACGAGCAGTACTTC. Translating it yields CASSLGPNYEQYF. V gene TRBV5-1 combines with J gene TRBJ2-7; the D is unclear. V dropped 0 bases and J dropped 4 bases, with 8 bases sitting between them. The germline gives CDR1 SGHRS, CDR2 YFSETQ. The CDR3 spans 13 residues.

Of note for this clone: In the same sample, other DNA sequences code for this CDR3. This chain uses TRBV10-2 with TRBJ2-7; 11 bases map to TRBD2. CDR3 length: 14 residues. Germline CDR1 is WSHSY and CDR2 is SAAADI. With V trimmed by 6 bases and J by 0 bases, 1 base remained unmatched. CDR3 in amino acids: CASRLAGDSYEQYF. Written as DNA, the CDR3 is TGCGCCAGCAGACTAGCGGGGGACTCCTACGAGCAGTACTTC.

The J gene is TRBJ1-4, the V gene TRBV2; weak D call: TRBD1 (5 bases). Deletions cut 1 base from V and 7 bases from J, with 10 bases between. The CDR3 runs to 14 residues. In germline, CDR1 is SNHLY, CDR2 FYNNEI. The CDR3 nucleotides read TGTGCCAGCAGTGAAGTCGGGGGAACTGAAAAACTGTTTTTT. Translation gives CASSEVGGTEKLFF.

This chain links TRBV2 with TRBJ1-6; D not resolved. Per the germline V gene, CDR1 is SNHLY and CDR2 is FYNNEI. V lost 1 base and J 8 bases, leaving 18 bases between the germline ends. This CDR3 has 17 amino acids. CDR3 sequence reads: CASSEGSPTSSDSPLHF. CDR3 nucleotide sequence: TGTGCCAGCAGTGAAGGTAGTCCCACCTCATCGGATTCACCCCTCCACTTT.

The chain couples TRBV6-1 to TRBJ2-7; 7 bases are a match to TRBD1. Unmatched junction bases numbered 5, after V lost 6 bases and J lost 3 bases. Germline V gene lookup returns CDR1 MNHNS and CDR2 SASEGT. This CDR3 spans 13 amino acids. The chain's CDR3 is CASSGTAIYEQYF. The CDR3 DNA reads TGTGCCAGCAGCGGGACAGCGATCTACGAGCAGTACTTC.

Turning to this clone: Compared with germline, one end of the junction differs, possibly owing to a read error. The chain combines TRBV27 with TRBJ2-5; TRBD2 matches 8 bases. Germline V gene sequence: CDR1 MNHEY, CDR2 SMNVEV (reference sequence). The CDR3 has 16 residues. CDR3 DNA: TGTGCCAGCAGTTGGCAGGCGGGGGGTTACCAGGAGACCCAGTACTTC. It translates to CASSWQAGGYQETQYF.

This clone appeared once. The chain is built from TRBV7-3 and TRBJ2-1; 7 positions agree with TRBD2. CDR3 size: 13 residues. Losses at the gene ends were 1 base for V and 9 bases for J; bases not matched to a gene: 3. Germline V lookup: CDR1 SGHTA, CDR2 FQGTGA. This CDR3 is CASSLKAGVEQFF. Here the CDR3 DNA reads TGTGCCAGCAGCTTAAAGGCGGGGGTTGAGCAGTTCTTC.

This clone appeared a few times. The rearrangement uses TRBV28 and TRBJ2-3, with D tentatively TRBD2 (9 bases). The CDR3 loop spans 16 amino acids. Per germline, CDR1 MDHEN and CDR2 SYDVKM. V lost 10 bases, J lost 1 base, and 21 bases lay in between. CDR3 sequence (DNA): TGTGCCACTGACAGGGGCGGGGGGGGTGGCACAGATACGCAGTATTTT. Amino acid sequence: CATDRGGGGGTDTQYF.

This rearrangement joins TRBV6-1 to TRBJ2-5; perhaps TRBD1 as D (5 bases). Trimming pared 7 bases from V and 5 bases from J, leaving 14 bases between. CDR3 length: 13 amino acids. The germline CDR1 and CDR2 sequences are MNHNS and SASEGT. CDR3 in amino acids: CASTLTARETQYF. In nucleotides, the CDR3 is TGTGCCAGCACCCTGACAGCCCGGGAGACCCAGTACTTC.

DNA of the CDR3: TGTGCCTGGAGTCCGACTCCGAGCTCCTACAATGAGCAGTTCTTC. Translation gives CAWSPTPSSYNEQFF. The chain carries TRBV30 and TRBJ2-1; no clear D. CDR1 is GTSNPN, CDR2 SVGIG, per germline (reference sequence). The CDR3 is 15 residues long. Between the trimmed V and J ends, which lost 2 bases and 0 bases, there was a span of 11 bases.

The chain uses TRBV7-2 and TRBJ2-3; 8 bases are a match to TRBD2. Germline V gives CDR1 SGHTA, CDR2 FQGNSA. The CDR3 covers 17 residues. J was trimmed by 5 bases and V by 5 bases; bases with no gene match: 15. CDR3 coding DNA: TGTGCCAGCAGCGACCTCGGGGGGGCTTACGGCGGAGATACGCAGTATTTT. Encoded protein: CASSDLGGAYGGDTQYF.

V and J are TRBV5-4 and TRBJ1-1, with D possibly matching TRBD1 (6 bases). Germline V gene sequence: CDR1 SGHNT, CDR2 YYREEE (reference sequence). The CDR3 consists of 16 residues. The V gene lost 0 bases and the J gene lost 2 bases, with 14 bases spanning the gap. The CDR3 region has the DNA TGTGCCAGCAGCTTGGAGTTGGGCAGGGGTAACACTGAAGCTTTCTTT. Protein: CASSLELGRGNTEAFF.

The chain combines TRBV7-6 with TRBJ2-7, with 9 bases matching TRBD2. The CDR3 has 15 amino acids. The V gene end was trimmed by 5 bases and the J gene end by 3 bases; junction bases not matched to a gene: 8. The germline V gene has CDR1 SGHVS and CDR2 FNYEAQ. CDR3 in DNA: TGTGCCAGCAGCCCTAGACTAGCGGATAACTACGAGCAGTACTTC. This codes for CASSPRLADNYEQYF. Combining the CDR3 with reference TRBV7-6 and TRBJ2-7 gives the whole variable domain GAGVSQSPRYKVTKRGQDVALRCDPISGHVSLYWYRQALGQGPEFLTYFNYEAQQDKSGLPNDRFSAERPEGSISTLTIQRTEQRDSAMYRCASSPRLADNYEQYFGPGTRLTVT.

The chain links TRBV7-2 to TRBJ2-5; 7 positions agree with TRBD2. V was clipped by 5 bases and J by 3 bases; unmatched bases: 6. The CDR3 loop spans 14 amino acids. In germline, CDR1 is SGHTA, CDR2 FQGNSA. The CDR3 reads CASSTGGGKETQYF. The CDR3 DNA reads as TGTGCCAGCAGCACGGGGGGAGGGAAAGAGACCCAGTACTTC.

As DNA, the CDR3 is TGTGCCAGCAGTGAAAAATGGAGGACCTTCTTACGCGAGCAGTACTTC. Protein sequence: CASSEKWRTFLREQYF. The chain recombines TRBV2 with TRBJ2-7, with a possible D match to TRBD2 (5 bases). The CDR3 runs 16 residues. Trimming pared 2 bases from V and 6 bases from J, leaving 20 bases between. CDR1 is SNHLY, CDR2 FYNNEI, per germline.

The chain is built from TRBV28 and TRBJ1-2, with 7 bases fitting TRBD1. The CDR3 is made up of 14 amino acids. Germline lookup yields CDR1 MDHEN and CDR2 SYDVKM. V shed 6 bases, J shed 7 bases, and the junction held 11 bases outside the gene matches. DNA of the CDR3: TGTGCCAGCAGCGATAGGACAGGTCGGCCTGGCTACACCTTC. It translates to CASSDRTGRPGYTF.

The chain carries TRBV5-5 and TRBJ2-7; 7 bases align to TRBD2. V shed 2 bases and J 6 bases; nucleotides not matched to a gene: 14. The germline CDR1 and CDR2 sequences are SGHKS and YYEKEE (reference sequence). The CDR3 is 16 residues long. CDR3 DNA sequence: TGTGCCAGCAGCTTCCGACTAGCTGCGGGTTCAGGCGAGCAGTACTTC. As protein: CASSFRLAAGSGEQYF.

The CDR3, as DNA: TGTGCCAGCTCACCTTCGACAGGGCCCTACGAGCAGTACTTC. Translating it yields CASSPSTGPYEQYF. This chain links TRBV18 with TRBJ2-7; 7 nucleotides align to TRBD1. J lost 2 bases, V lost 3 bases, and 4 bases had no gene match. This CDR3 is 14 amino acids long. Germline CDR1 is KGHSH and CDR2 is LQKENI. Combining the CDR3 with reference TRBV18 and TRBJ2-7 gives the whole variable domain NAGVMQNPRHLVRRRGQEARLRCSPMKGHSHVYWYRQLPEEGLKFMVYLQKENIIDESGMPKERFSAEFPKEGPSILRIQQVVRGDSAAYFCASSPSTGPYEQYFGPGTRLTVT.

This clone was seen just once. This rearrangement joins TRBV30 to TRBJ1-2; 8 bases agree with TRBD1. Germline V gene data show CDR1 as GTSNPN and CDR2 as SVGIG (reference sequence). The V and J ends lost 3 bases and 2 bases, in that order; junction bases with no gene match: 5. This CDR3 is built from 14 residues. CDR3 sequence: CAWRPGQGNYGYTF. Written as DNA, the CDR3 is TGTGCCTGGAGGCCAGGACAGGGAAACTATGGCTACACCTTC. Complete variable domain (other parts from reference TRBV30 and TRBJ1-2): SQTIHQWPATLVQPVGSPLSLECTVEGTSNPNLYWYRQAAGRGLQLLFYSVGIGQISSEVPQNLSASRPQDRQFILSSKKLLLSDSGFYLCAWRPGQGNYGYTFGSGTRLTVV.